This T cell receptor beta chain was captured in a study of blood T cell repertoires in COVID-19. Across the study: There were acute and convalescent COVID-19 samples, and they came from the United States, Italy and Spain. Sample material is recorded as cDNA or gDNA derived from T cells, B-cell-depleted T cells, or PBMCs.

This CDR3 region has 17 residues. The germline gives CDR1 MGHRA, CDR2 YSYEKL. Losses at the gene ends were 1 base for V and 7 bases for J; bases not matched to a gene: 13. Per the study methods: From reference gene primer amplification, estimates of nucleated cell counts were derived. Method: immunoSEQ multiplex PCR; TCRdb's copy keeps in-frame clones and lacks some. That table is the source of V, J and clone size, and D and trimming were worked out from the DNA. The top ten clones hold 20% to 25% of a sample with more than 90,000 clones, less than 75% of them seen once. The receptor was isolated from a woman between 55 and 75 years old in a cohort sampled during active or convalescent COVID-19. Sequenced: peripheral blood. This rearrangement joins TRBV4-1 to TRBJ2-1; TRBD2 agrees at 7 bases. In nucleotides, the CDR3 is TGCGCCAGCAGCCAAGGGATGGAGACTAGCTTTCGGAATGAGCAGTTCTTC. Its translation: CASSQGMETSFRNEQFF.